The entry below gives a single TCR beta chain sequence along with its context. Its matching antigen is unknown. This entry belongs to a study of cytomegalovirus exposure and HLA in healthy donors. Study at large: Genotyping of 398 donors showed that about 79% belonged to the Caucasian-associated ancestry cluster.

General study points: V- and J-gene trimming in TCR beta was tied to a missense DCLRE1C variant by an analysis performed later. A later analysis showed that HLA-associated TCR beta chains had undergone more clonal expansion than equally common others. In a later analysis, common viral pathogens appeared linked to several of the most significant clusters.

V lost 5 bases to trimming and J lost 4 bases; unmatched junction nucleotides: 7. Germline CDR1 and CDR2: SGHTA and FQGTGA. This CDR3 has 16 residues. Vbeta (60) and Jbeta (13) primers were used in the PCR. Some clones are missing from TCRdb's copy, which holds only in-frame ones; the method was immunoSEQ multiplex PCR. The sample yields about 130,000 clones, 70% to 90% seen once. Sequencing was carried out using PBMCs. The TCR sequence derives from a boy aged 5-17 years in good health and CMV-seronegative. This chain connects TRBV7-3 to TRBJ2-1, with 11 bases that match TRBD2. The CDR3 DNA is TGTGCCAGCAGCCATACGACTAGCGGGGCATACAATGAGCAGTTCTTC. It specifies CASSHTTSGAYNEQFF.